The sequence of this T cell receptor (beta chain) was determined in a study of cytomegalovirus exposure and HLA in healthy donors. Only one count was recorded for this clone. The antigen remains unidentified. This PCR relied on a set of 60 Vbeta primers and 13 Jbeta primers. TCRdb's table, derived via immunoSEQ multiplex PCR, lists solely in-frame clones and lacks some. This sample has about 260,000 clones, with about 75% found just once. V was clipped by 5 bases and J by 8 bases; unmatched bases: 16. The CDR3 spans 17 residues. Germline V gives CDR1 SGHNT, CDR2 YENEEA. Points from the study as a whole: Productive rates of about 90% or about 30% were seen for most TCR beta V segments in an earlier analysis. A later analysis associated about 18,000 TCR beta sequences with HLA alleles at a 0.05 false discovery rate.

Sequenced input: PBMCs. This receptor was obtained from a female donor in good health and CMV-seronegative. The chain combines TRBV11-3 with TRBJ2-1, with TRBD2 identical over 9 bases. The CDR3 is CASSRGVAGGLRDEQFF. In DNA form, the CDR3 reads TGTGCCAGCAGCAGGGGGGTGGCGGGAGGGCTCAGGGATGAGCAGTTCTTC.